This record concerns one T cell receptor beta chain sequence. The data were obtained in a study of Ad26.COV2.S vaccination and SARS-CoV-2 variants. For the study at large: Donor allocation was to the COV1001 Ad26.COV2.S trial arm.

The CDR3 has 15 amino acids. Looked up from germline, CDR1 is LNHDA and CDR2 is SQIVND (reference sequence). Germline trimming cut 10 bases from V and 0 bases from J; bases unmatched to any gene: 8. TCRdb keeps only in-frame clones here, not all; method: immunoSEQ multiplex PCR. There are around 300,000 clones in the sample; 86% occur only once, and about 11% lies in the top ten. Treatment described: about 20 received Ad26.COV2.S at low or high dose, single or two shots; roughly five received placebo; per-sample allocation not given. After the first vaccine or placebo injection, samples were drawn on day 63. The donor's status was that of an adult aged 18-55 years in Boston.

V and J are TRBV19 and TRBJ1-4; 7 bases match TRBD1. The sample in question was peripheral blood, obtained in a trial of Ad26.COV2.S vaccine versus placebo. The receptor's source is a person between 18 and 65 years old who received the Ad26.COV2.S COVID-19 vaccine or a placebo. The CDR3 coding sequence is TGTGCCACCCGGGACAGATCTGCAACTAATGAAAAACTGTTTTTT. It is translated as CATRDRSATNEKLFF.